This TCR beta chain was identified in a study of shared clonotypes between healthy human individuals. Overall study results and limits: Sorted-subset samples were not fully sequenced, rarefaction indicated. Non-shared clonotypes were found to have lower generation probabilities than the clonotypes that were shared by all four of the sorted-subset donors.

In the case of this clone: No antigen is known for it.

Some clones are missing from TCRdb's copy, which holds only in-frame ones; the method was immunoSEQ multiplex PCR. This table has around 200,000 clones, approximately 92% appearing once. Division of CD4+ cells produced a CD45RA+ naive subset and a CD45RA-negative memory subset. V shed 4 bases, J shed 7 bases, and the junction held 9 bases outside the gene matches. The CDR3 has 15 residues. Germline V gene data show CDR1 as SNHLY and CDR2 as FYNNEI. The TCR comes from a woman aged 30 to 39 in good health. Sequencing was performed on naive CD4+ T cells sorted from blood. Specified subset: CD45RA+ positively selected. This chain connects TRBV2 to TRBJ2-2; 7 nucleotides agree with TRBD2. The CDR3 is CASSVGGGKVGELFF. For the CDR3, the DNA is TGTGCCAGCAGTGTCGGGGGAGGGAAGGTCGGGGAGCTGTTTTTT.